The T cell receptor (beta chain) under discussion was sequenced for a study of T cell responses to AZD1222 COVID-19 vaccine. Broader study findings: Among vaccine-associated CD4 TCRs, coverage spanned spike, with dominance at 160-218 and 743-854. The donors showed a predominance of white British ancestry and of females, with possible underestimation of clonal diversity. Just a handful of people given AZD1222 tested seropositive at baseline.

Germline CDR1 and CDR2: MDHEN and SYDVKM. This CDR3 comprises 14 residues. V lost 10 bases to trimming and J lost 2 bases, with 17 bases between them. Generated by immunoSEQ multiplex PCR, the TCRdb table keeps only in-frame clones and is missing some. The data hold tens of thousands of clones, with over 75% observed a single time. To note about this clone: Antigen: not known.

This sample comprised peripheral blood, obtained on day 0 of AZD1222 vaccination. The TCR comes from an adult in good health. The chain joins TRBV28 to TRBJ2-5; D might be TRBD2 (7 bases). The CDR3 loop is CATHGGLRQETQYF. The CDR3 DNA is TGTGCCACCCACGGGGGGCTGAGGCAAGAGACCCAGTACTTC.